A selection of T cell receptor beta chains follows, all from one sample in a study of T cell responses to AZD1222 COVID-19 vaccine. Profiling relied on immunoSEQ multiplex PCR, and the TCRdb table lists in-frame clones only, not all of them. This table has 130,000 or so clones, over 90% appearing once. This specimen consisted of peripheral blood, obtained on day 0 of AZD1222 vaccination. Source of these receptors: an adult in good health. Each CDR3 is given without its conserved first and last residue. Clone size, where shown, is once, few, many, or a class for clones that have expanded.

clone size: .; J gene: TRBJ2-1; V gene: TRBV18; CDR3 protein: ASTAGGSYNEQF
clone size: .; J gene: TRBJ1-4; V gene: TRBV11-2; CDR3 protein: ASSSDVFEKLF
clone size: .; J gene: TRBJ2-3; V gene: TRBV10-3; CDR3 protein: AIQGQGSDTQY
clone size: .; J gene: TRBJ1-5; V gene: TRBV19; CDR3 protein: ASRHPDRGGQPQH
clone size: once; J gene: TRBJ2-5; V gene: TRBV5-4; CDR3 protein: ASSSRDRGPGETQY
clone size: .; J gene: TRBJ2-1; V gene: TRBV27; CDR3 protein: ASGRKVQTNEQF
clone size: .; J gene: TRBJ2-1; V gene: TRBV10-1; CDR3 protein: ASRDGTSGRNEQF
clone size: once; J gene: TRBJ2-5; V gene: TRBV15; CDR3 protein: ATSRDRGHLGTQY
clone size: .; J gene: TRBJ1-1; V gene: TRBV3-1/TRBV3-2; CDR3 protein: ASSRTGTNNEAF
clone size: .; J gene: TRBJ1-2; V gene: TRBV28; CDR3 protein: ASSLSGQIYGYT
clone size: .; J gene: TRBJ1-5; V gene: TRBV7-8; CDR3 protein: ASSLEGWGRVNQPQH
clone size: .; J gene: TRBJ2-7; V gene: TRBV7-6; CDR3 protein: ASSHLLARPYEQY
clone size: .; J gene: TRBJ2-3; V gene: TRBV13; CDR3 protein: ASSSRQGQKY
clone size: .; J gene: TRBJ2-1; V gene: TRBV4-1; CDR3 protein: ASSQGLTSLRI
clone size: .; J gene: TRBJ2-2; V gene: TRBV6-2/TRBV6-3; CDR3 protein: ASRPSGANTGELF
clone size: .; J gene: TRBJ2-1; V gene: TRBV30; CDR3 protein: AWSGWDRAGETYNEQF
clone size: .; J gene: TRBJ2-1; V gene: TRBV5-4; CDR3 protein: ASRSGTDNSYNEQF
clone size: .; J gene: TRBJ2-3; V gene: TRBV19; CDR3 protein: ASSGGDRATDTQY
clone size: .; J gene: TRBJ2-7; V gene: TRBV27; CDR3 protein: ASSFWREAGGTYEQY
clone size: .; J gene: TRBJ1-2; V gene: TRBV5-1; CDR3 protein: ASSPPGTGGANGYT
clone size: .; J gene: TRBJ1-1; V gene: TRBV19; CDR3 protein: ASNAGRNTEAF
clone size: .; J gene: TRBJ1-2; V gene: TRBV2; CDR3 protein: ASSLIRDTNYGYT
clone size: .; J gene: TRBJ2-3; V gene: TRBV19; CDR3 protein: ASSTGPFATQY
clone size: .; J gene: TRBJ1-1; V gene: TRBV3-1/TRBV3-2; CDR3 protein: ASSRGTEAF
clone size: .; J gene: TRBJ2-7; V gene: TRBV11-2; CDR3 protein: ASSSNSGSSYEQY
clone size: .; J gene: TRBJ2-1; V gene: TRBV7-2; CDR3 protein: ASSTRTGFSDEQF
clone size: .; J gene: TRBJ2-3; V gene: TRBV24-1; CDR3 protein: AAGWGQGTDTQY
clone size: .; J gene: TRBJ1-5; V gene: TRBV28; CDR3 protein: ASLGGAGQPQH
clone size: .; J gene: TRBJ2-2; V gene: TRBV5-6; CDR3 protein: ASSSLTGMNTGELF
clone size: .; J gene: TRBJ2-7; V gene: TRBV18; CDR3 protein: ASSPQSGSSYEQY
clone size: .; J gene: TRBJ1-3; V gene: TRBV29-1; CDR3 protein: SVSGAVSGNTIY
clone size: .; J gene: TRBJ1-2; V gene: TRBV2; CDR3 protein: ASSDSGFAGYT
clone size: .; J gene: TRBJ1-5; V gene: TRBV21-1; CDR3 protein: ASSKVGTRNQPQH
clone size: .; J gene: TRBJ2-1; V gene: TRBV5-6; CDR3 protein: ASSLARGWSYNEQF
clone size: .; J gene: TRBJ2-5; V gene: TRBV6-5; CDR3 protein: ASSPGLAGWETQY
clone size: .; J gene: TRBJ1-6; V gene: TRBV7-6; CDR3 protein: ASSSEGVRSPLH
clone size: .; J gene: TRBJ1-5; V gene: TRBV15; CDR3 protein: ATSETGGQPQH
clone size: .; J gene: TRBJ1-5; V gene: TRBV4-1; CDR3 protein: AINSGAGPYSNQPQH